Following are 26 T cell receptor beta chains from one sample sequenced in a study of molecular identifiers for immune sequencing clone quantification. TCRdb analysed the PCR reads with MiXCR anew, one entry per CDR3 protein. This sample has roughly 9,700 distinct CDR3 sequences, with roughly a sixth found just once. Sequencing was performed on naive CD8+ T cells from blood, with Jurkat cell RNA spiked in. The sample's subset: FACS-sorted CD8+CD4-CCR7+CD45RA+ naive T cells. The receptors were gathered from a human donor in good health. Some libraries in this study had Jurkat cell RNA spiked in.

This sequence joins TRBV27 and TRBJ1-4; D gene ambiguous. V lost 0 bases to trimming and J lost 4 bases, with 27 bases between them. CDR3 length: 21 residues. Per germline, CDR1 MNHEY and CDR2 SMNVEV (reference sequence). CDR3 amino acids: CASSLSSLPTSPSRVNEKLFF. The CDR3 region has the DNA TGTGCCAGCAGTTTATCGAGTCTCCCCACAAGTCCATCCCGTGTTAATGAAAAACTGTTTTTT.

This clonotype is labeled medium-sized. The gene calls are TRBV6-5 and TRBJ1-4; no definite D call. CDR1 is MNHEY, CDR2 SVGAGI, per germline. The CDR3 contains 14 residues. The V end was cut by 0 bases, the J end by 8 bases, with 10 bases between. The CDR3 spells CASSYSTAQEKLFF. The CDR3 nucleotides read TGTGCCAGCAGTTACTCGACGGCCCAGGAAAAACTGTTTTTT.

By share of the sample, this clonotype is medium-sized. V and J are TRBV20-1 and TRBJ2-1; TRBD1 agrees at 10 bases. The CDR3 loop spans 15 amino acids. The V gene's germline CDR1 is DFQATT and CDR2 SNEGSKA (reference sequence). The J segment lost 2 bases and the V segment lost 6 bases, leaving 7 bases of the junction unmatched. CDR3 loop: CSAQAGTGAYNEQFF. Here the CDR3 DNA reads TGCAGTGCCCAAGCCGGGACAGGGGCCTACAATGAGCAGTTCTTC.

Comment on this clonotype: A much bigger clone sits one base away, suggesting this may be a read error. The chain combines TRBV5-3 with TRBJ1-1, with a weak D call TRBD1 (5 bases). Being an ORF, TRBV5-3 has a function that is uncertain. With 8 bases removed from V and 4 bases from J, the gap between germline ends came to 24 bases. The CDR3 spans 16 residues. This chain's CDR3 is CASSRRGAGMSTEAFF. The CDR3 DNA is TGTGCCAGCAGCCGCCGTGGGGCTGGGATGAGCACTGAAGCTTTCTTT.

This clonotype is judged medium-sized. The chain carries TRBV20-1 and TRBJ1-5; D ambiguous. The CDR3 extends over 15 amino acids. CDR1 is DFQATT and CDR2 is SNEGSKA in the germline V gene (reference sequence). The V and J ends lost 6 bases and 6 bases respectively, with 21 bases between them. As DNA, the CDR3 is TGCAGTGCCCTTGTCGGGTCTGTGGTGAGTCAGCCCCAGCATTTT. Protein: CSALVGSVVSQPQHF.

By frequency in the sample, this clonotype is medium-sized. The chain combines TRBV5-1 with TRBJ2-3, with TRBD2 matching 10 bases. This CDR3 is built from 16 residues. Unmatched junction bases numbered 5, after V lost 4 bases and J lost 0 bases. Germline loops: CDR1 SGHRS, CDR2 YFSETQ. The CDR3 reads CASSHSSGSSTDTQYF. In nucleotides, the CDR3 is TGCGCCAGCAGCCATTCTAGCGGGAGTAGCACAGATACGCAGTATTTT.

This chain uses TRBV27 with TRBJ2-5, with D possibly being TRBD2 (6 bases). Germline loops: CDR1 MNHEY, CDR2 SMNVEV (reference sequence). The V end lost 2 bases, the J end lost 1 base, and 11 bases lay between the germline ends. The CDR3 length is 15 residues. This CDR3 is CASSLGGGVQETQYF. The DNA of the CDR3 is TGTGCCAGCAGTTTAGGAGGCGGGGTCCAAGAGACCCAGTACTTC.

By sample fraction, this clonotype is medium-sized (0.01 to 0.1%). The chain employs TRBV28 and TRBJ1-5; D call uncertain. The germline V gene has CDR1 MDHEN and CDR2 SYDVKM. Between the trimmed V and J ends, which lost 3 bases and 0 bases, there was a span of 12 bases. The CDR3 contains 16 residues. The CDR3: CASSLAASYSNQPQHF. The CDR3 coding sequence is TGTGCCAGCAGTTTGGCGGCTAGCTATAGCAATCAGCCCCAGCATTTT.

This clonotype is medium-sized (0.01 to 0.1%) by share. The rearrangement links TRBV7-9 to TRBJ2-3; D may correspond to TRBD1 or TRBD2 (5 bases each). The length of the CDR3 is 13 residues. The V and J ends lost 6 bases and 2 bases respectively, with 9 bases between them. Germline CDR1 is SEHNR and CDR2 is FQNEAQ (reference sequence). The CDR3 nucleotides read TGTGCCAGCAGTTGGGACCTCACAGATACGCAGTATTTT. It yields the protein CASSWDLTDTQYF.

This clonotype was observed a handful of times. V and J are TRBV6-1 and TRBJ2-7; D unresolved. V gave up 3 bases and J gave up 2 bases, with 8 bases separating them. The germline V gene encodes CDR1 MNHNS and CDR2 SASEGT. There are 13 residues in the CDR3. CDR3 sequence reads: CASSDSLAYEQYF. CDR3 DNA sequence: TGTGCCAGCAGTGACTCTCTGGCCTACGAGCAGTACTTC.

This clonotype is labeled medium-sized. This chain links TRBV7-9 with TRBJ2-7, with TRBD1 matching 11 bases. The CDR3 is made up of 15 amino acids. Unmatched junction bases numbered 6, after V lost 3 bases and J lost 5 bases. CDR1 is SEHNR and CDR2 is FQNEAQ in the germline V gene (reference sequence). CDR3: CASSFLDRGLDEQYF. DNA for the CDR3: TGTGCCAGCAGCTTTTTGGACAGGGGGCTGGACGAGCAGTACTTC.

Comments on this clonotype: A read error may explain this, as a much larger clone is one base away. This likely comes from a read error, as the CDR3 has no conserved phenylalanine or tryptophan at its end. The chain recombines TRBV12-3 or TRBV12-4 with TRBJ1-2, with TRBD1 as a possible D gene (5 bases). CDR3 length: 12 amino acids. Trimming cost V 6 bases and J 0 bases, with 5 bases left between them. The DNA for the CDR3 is TGTGCCAGCAGGGGGCCTAACTATGGCTACACCCTC. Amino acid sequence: CASRGPNYGYTL.

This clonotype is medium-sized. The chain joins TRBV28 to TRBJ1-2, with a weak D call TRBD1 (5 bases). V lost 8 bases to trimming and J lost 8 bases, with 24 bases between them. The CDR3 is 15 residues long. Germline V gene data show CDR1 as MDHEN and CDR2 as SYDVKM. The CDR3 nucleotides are TGTGCCAGCGTGGGAAGCCCGGACATGGATGAAGGCTACACCTTC. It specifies CASVGSPDMDEGYTF.

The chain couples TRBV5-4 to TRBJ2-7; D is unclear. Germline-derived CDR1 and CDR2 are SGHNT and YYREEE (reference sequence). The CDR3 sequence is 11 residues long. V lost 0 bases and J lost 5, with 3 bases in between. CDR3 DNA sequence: TGTGCCAGCAGCTTGGGACACGAGCAGTACTTC. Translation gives CASSLGHEQYF.

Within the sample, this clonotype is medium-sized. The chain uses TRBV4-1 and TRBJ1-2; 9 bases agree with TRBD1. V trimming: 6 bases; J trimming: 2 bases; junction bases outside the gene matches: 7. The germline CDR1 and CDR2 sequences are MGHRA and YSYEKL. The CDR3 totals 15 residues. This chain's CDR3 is CASSQDRGLNYGYTF. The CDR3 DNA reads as TGCGCCAGCAGTCAGGACAGGGGCCTAAACTATGGCTACACCTTC.

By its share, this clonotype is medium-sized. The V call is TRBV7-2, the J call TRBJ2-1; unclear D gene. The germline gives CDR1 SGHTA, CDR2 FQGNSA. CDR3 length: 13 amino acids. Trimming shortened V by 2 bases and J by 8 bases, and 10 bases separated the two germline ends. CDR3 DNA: TGTGCCAGCAGCTTAATTTTGATCGATGAGCAGTTCTTC. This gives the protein CASSLILIDEQFF.

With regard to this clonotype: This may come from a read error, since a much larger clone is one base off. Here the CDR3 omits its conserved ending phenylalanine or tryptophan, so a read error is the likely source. The CDR3, as DNA: TGTGCCAGCAGCCAAGATCACGGGGAGCAGTTCATC. This codes for CASSQDHGEQFI. J is TRBJ2-1 and V is TRBV14; D gene uncertain. Between the trimmed V and J ends, which lost 0 bases and 10 bases, there was a span of 7 bases. This CDR3 spans 12 amino acids. Germline V gene sequence: CDR1 SGHDN, CDR2 FVKESK.

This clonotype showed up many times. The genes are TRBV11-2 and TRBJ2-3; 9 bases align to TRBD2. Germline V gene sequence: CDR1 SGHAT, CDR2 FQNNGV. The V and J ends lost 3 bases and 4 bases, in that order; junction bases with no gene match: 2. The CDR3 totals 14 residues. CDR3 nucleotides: TGTGCCAGCAGCTTTAGCGGGAGCCCAGATACGCAGTATTTT. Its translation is CASSFSGSPDTQYF.

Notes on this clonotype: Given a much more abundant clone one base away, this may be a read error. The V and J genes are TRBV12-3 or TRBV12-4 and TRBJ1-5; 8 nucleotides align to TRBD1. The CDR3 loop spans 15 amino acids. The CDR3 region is CASSLWTGQNRPQHF. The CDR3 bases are TGTGCCAGCAGTTTATGGACAGGGCAGAATCGGCCCCAGCATTTT.

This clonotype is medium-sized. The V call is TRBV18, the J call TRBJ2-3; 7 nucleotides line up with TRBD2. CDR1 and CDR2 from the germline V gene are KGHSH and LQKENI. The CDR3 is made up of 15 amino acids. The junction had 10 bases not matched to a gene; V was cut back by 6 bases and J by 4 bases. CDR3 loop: CASSSWEGRSDTQYF. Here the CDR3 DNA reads TGTGCCAGCTCCTCCTGGGAGGGGCGATCAGATACGCAGTATTTT.

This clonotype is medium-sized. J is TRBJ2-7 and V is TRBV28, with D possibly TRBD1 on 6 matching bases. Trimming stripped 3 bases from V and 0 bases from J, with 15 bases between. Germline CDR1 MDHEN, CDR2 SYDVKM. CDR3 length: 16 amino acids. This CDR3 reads CASSFPRQAISYEQYF. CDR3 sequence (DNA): TGTGCCAGCAGTTTTCCGCGACAGGCGATCTCCTACGAGCAGTACTTC.

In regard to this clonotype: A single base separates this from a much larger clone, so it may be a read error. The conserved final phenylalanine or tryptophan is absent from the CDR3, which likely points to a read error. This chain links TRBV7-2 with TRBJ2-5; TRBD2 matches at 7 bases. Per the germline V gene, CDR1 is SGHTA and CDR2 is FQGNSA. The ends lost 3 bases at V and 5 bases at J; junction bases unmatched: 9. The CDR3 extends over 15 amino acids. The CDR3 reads CASSFLGGPRETQYS. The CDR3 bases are TGTGCCAGCAGCTTCCTGGGAGGGCCCAGGGAGACCCAGTACTCC.

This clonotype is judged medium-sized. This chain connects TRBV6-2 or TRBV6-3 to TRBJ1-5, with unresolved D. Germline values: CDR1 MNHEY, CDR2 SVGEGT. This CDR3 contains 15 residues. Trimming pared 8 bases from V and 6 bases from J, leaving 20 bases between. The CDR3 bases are TGTGCCAGCGGTCGGCCGAATGAGATCCGTCAGCCCCAGCATTTT. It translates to CASGRPNEIRQPQHF.

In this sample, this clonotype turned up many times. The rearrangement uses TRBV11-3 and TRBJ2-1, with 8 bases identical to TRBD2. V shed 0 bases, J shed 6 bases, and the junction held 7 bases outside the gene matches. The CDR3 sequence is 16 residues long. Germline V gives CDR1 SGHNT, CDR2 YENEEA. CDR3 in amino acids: CASSLDVREGRNEQFF. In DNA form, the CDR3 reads TGTGCCAGCAGCTTAGATGTCCGGGAGGGCCGCAATGAGCAGTTCTTC.

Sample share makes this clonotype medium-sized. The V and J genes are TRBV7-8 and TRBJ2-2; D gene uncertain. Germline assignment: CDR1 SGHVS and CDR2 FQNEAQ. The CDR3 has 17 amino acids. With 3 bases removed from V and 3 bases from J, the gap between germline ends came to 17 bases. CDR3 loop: CASSFLGSGSYTGELFF. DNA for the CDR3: TGTGCCAGCAGCTTTCTGGGGTCGGGTTCTTACACCGGGGAGCTGTTTTTT. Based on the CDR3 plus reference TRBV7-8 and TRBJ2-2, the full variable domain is GAGVSQSPRYKVAKRGQDVALRCDPISGHVSLFWYQQALGQGPEFLTYFQNEAQLDKSGLPSDRFFAERPEGSVSTLKIQRTQQEDSAVYLCASSFLGSGSYTGELFFGEGSRLTVL.

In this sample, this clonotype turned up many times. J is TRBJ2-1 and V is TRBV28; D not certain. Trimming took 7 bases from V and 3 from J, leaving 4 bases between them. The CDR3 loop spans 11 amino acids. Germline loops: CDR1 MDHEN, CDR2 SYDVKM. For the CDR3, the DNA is TGTGCCAGCATCCTCTACAATGAGCAGTTCTTC. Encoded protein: CASILYNEQFF.